This T cell receptor (beta chain) is from a study of CD8 T cells in ankylosing spondylitis. CDR1 SGHTA and CDR2 FQGNSA come from the germline V gene. This CDR3 is built from 15 residues. J was trimmed by 6 bases and V by 5 bases; bases with no gene match: 5. Study observations and caveats: In ankylosing spondylitis blood, a motif of several highly homologous TCR beta variants appeared characteristic.

In this sample, this clonotype turned up a few times. Antigen specificity is unknown. By quantitative 5'-RACE with molecular barcodes, the TCR beta libraries were made. In TCRdb, the 5' RACE reads were re-called with MiXCR into one record per CDR3 protein. This sample has more than 650,000 distinct CDR3 sequences, with about 10% found just once. The sequence was obtained from a male donor with ankylosing spondylitis. J is TRBJ1-6 and V is TRBV7-2; the match to TRBD1 covers 9 bases. The sequenced material came from blood, either unsorted or a sorted T cell fraction (not recorded which). The CDR3 coding sequence is TGTGCCAGCAGCCCACAGGGGGCGCGTAATTCACCCCTCCACTTT. This translates into CASSPQGARNSPLHF. The full variable domain, in which reference TRBV7-2 and TRBJ1-6 provide the parts outside the CDR3, is GAGVSQSPSNKVTEKGKDVELRCDPISGHTALYWYRQSLGQGLEFLIYFQGNSAPDKSGLPSDRFSAERTGGSVSTLTIQRTQQEDSAVYLCASSPQGARNSPLHFGNGTRLTVT.